The rows below give T cell receptor beta chains drawn from one sample of a study of early T cells in non-severe SARS-CoV-2 infection. TCRdb re-called the 5' RACE reads with MiXCR, one entry per CDR3 protein. Among about 110,000 distinct CDR3 sequences, about 12% were seen once, and the ten largest hold around 3%. Material: whole blood. The receptors were gathered from an adult who was a healthcare worker with PCR-confirmed SARS-CoV-2 infection or an uninfected control (not recorded which). Each CDR3 is given without its conserved first and last residue.

v_gene: TRBV12-3/TRBV12-4
j_gene: TRBJ2-3
CDR3aa: ASSLFSLGTDTQY

v_gene: TRBV12-3/TRBV12-4
j_gene: TRBJ2-3
CDR3aa: ASSLRGLGSTDTQY

v_gene: TRBV28
j_gene: TRBJ2-7
CDR3aa: ASSTGTNVYEQY

v_gene: TRBV29-1
j_gene: TRBJ2-1
CDR3aa: SVTGPYNEQF

v_gene: TRBV20-1
j_gene: TRBJ1-5
CDR3aa: SARGYSNQPQH

v_gene: TRBV18
j_gene: TRBJ2-3
CDR3aa: ASSPPARSSTDTQY

v_gene: TRBV6-4
j_gene: TRBJ1-5
CDR3aa: ASSDYRPGNQPQH

v_gene: TRBV28
j_gene: TRBJ1-3
CDR3aa: ASSLQSGNTIY

v_gene: TRBV19
j_gene: TRBJ2-3
CDR3aa: ASSPSSADTQY

v_gene: TRBV4-1
j_gene: TRBJ2-1
CDR3aa: ASSQEGDPGPYNEQF

v_gene: TRBV24-1
j_gene: TRBJ1-1
CDR3aa: ATSDGGVMNTEAF

v_gene: TRBV14
j_gene: TRBJ2-1
CDR3aa: ASSQVGGGATEQF

v_gene: TRBV7-9
j_gene: TRBJ2-3
CDR3aa: ASSFRLDTDTQY

v_gene: TRBV29-1
j_gene: TRBJ2-1
CDR3aa: SESRGNEQF

v_gene: TRBV10-3
j_gene: TRBJ2-3
CDR3aa: AISEPTDTQY

v_gene: TRBV5-1
j_gene: TRBJ1-2
CDR3aa: ASSGDRDGYYGYT

v_gene: TRBV14
j_gene: TRBJ1-1
CDR3aa: ASSQVRLPGRTF

v_gene: TRBV12-3/TRBV12-4
j_gene: TRBJ2-5
CDR3aa: ASSVGQETQY

v_gene: TRBV3-1
j_gene: TRBJ2-5
CDR3aa: ASSRPGASQETQY

v_gene: TRBV21-1
j_gene: TRBJ2-7
CDR3aa: ASSKDAGAGYEQY

v_gene: TRBV15
j_gene: TRBJ2-3
CDR3aa: ATSRDRDTQY

v_gene: TRBV27
j_gene: TRBJ2-7
CDR3aa: ASSLTGGTSYEQY

v_gene: TRBV20-1
j_gene: TRBJ2-7
CDR3aa: RARVRPSGRRKTYEQY

v_gene: TRBV12-3/TRBV12-4
j_gene: TRBJ2-1
CDR3aa: ASSLTGGKDNEQF

v_gene: TRBV10-2
j_gene: TRBJ1-2
CDR3aa: ASSDMTGPPSFDGYT

v_gene: TRBV28
j_gene: TRBJ1-5
CDR3aa: ASSSHRTGLEPQH

v_gene: TRBV29-1
j_gene: TRBJ1-1
CDR3aa: SVEKGAAEAF

v_gene: TRBV24-1
j_gene: TRBJ2-2
CDR3aa: ATSDFKRVQNTGELF

v_gene: TRBV20-1
j_gene: TRBJ2-1
CDR3aa: SARDGRGKVEQF

v_gene: TRBV15
j_gene: TRBJ2-1
CDR3aa: ATSRDEQGSWGEQF

v_gene: TRBV11-2
j_gene: TRBJ2-7
CDR3aa: ASSPGIHEQY

v_gene: TRBV20-1
j_gene: TRBJ2-3
CDR3aa: SARYAQGDTQY

v_gene: TRBV3-1
j_gene: TRBJ2-3
CDR3aa: ASSQTSGSANTQY

v_gene: TRBV24-1
j_gene: TRBJ2-5
CDR3aa: ATRGNTGVETQY

v_gene: TRBV20-1
j_gene: TRBJ2-1
CDR3aa: SVSSGGYNEQF

v_gene: TRBV12-3/TRBV12-4
j_gene: TRBJ1-5
CDR3aa: ASSFGEIGLSNQPQH

v_gene: TRBV18
j_gene: TRBJ1-6
CDR3aa: ASRGTRQTNSPLH

v_gene: TRBV29-1
j_gene: TRBJ1-2
CDR3aa: SVVRGEGNGYT

v_gene: TRBV19
j_gene: TRBJ1-5
CDR3aa: ASSIPSFGQLSNQPQH

v_gene: TRBV5-1
j_gene: TRBJ1-4
CDR3aa: ASSLGDSRLF

v_gene: TRBV29-1
j_gene: TRBJ1-3
CDR3aa: SVEGDSGNTIY

v_gene: TRBV29-1
j_gene: TRBJ2-7
CDR3aa: RALDEQY

v_gene: TRBV5-1
j_gene: TRBJ2-7
CDR3aa: ASSLNSYEQY

v_gene: TRBV7-9
j_gene: TRBJ2-3
CDR3aa: ATRTSGGTDTQY

v_gene: TRBV11-3
j_gene: TRBJ2-1
CDR3aa: ASSLEGRSYNEPF

v_gene: TRBV20-1
j_gene: TRBJ2-3
CDR3aa: SARAGGWNTQY

v_gene: TRBV10-1
j_gene: TRBJ1-2
CDR3aa: ASSLDRGDGYT

v_gene: TRBV20-1
j_gene: TRBJ2-2
CDR3aa: SAPSGRVTGELF

v_gene: TRBV7-9
j_gene: TRBJ1-6
CDR3aa: ASRGLNSPLH

v_gene: TRBV21-1
j_gene: TRBJ2-7
CDR3aa: ASSCRRLAGVKSDEQY

v_gene: TRBV12-5
j_gene: TRBJ1-1
CDR3aa: ASGIGTSSLNTEAF

v_gene: TRBV18
j_gene: TRBJ1-4
CDR3aa: ASSPGATNEKLF

v_gene: TRBV2
j_gene: TRBJ2-3
CDR3aa: ASRKGLAATQY

v_gene: TRBV5-4
j_gene: TRBJ2-2
CDR3aa: ASSLKPGGELF

v_gene: TRBV9
j_gene: TRBJ2-2
CDR3aa: ASSVGPRASDTGELF

v_gene: TRBV28
j_gene: TRBJ1-5
CDR3aa: ASSLEGVAMAQH

v_gene: TRBV20-1
j_gene: TRBJ1-6
CDR3aa: SAPGQGAYNSPLH

v_gene: TRBV7-3
j_gene: TRBJ2-5
CDR3aa: ASSLAGGGETQY